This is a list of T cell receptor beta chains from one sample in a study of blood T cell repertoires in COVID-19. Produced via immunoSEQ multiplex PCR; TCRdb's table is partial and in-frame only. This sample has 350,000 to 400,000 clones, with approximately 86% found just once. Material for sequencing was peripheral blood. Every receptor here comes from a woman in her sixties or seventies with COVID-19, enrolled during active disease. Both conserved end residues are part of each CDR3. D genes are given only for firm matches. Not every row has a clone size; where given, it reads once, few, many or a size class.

cdr3_aa: CASKGDRDETQYF
cdr3_nt: TGTGCCAGCAAAGGGGACAGGGATGAGACCCAGTACTTC
v_call: TRBV6-5
clone_size: -
j_call: TRBJ2-5
d_call: TRBD1

cdr3_aa: CASSYTGTGGLDTQYF
cdr3_nt: TGTGCCAGCAGTTACACCGGGACAGGGGGTTTAGATACGCAGTATTTT
v_call: TRBV6-5
clone_size: once
j_call: TRBJ2-3
d_call: TRBD1

cdr3_aa: CASSSDSNSGNTIYF
cdr3_nt: TGCGCCAGCAGCTCGGACAGTAACTCTGGAAACACCATATATTTT
v_call: TRBV5-1
clone_size: few
j_call: TRBJ1-3
d_call: -

cdr3_aa: CASSPQGASGNTIYF
cdr3_nt: TGTGCCAGCAGCCCACAGGGGGCTTCTGGAAACACCATATATTTT
v_call: TRBV3-1/TRBV3-2
clone_size: once
j_call: TRBJ1-3
d_call: TRBD1

cdr3_aa: CASKAGWQYF
cdr3_nt: TGTGCCAGCAAGGCGGGGTGGCAGTACTTC
v_call: TRBV2
clone_size: -
j_call: TRBJ2-7
d_call: -

cdr3_aa: CASTDSSGSTDTQYF
cdr3_nt: TGCGCCAGCACGGACTCCTCAGGTTCCACAGATACGCAGTATTTT
v_call: TRBV5-1
clone_size: once
j_call: TRBJ2-3
d_call: -

cdr3_aa: CASSPRTAGNTIYF
cdr3_nt: TGTGCCAGCAGCCCAAGGACAGCTGGAAACACCATATATTTT
v_call: TRBV2
clone_size: -
j_call: TRBJ1-3
d_call: -

cdr3_aa: CASSIWRRDVAGELFF
cdr3_nt: TGTGCCAGTAGTATATGGAGGCGGGATGTCGCCGGGGAGCTGTTTTTT
v_call: TRBV19
clone_size: once
j_call: TRBJ2-2
d_call: -

cdr3_aa: CASSQDSKGGRQYF
cdr3_nt: TGTGCCAGCAGCCAAGACTCAAAGGGAGGCAGGCAGTATTTT
v_call: TRBV3-1/TRBV3-2
clone_size: -
j_call: TRBJ2-3
d_call: -

cdr3_aa: CTSSPNEDSGGGHNEQFF
cdr3_nt: TGCACCAGCAGCCCCAACGAGGATAGCGGGGGTGGTCACAATGAGCAGTTCTTC
v_call: TRBV1
clone_size: -
j_call: TRBJ2-1
d_call: -

cdr3_aa: CAWSVGRGNEKLFF
cdr3_nt: TGTGCCTGGAGTGTAGGACGGGGGAATGAAAAACTGTTTTTT
v_call: TRBV30
clone_size: -
j_call: TRBJ1-4
d_call: -

cdr3_aa: CAWERDGAYEQYF
cdr3_nt: TGTGCCTGGGAGCGGGACGGAGCCTACGAGCAGTACTTC
v_call: TRBV30
clone_size: -
j_call: TRBJ2-7
d_call: TRBD2

cdr3_aa: CASSWGTSGDNEQFF
cdr3_nt: TGTGCCAGCAGCTGGGGGACTAGCGGGGACAATGAGCAGTTCTTC
v_call: TRBV5-8
clone_size: -
j_call: TRBJ2-1
d_call: TRBD2

cdr3_aa: CASSQDLQGEEKLFF
cdr3_nt: TGTGCCAGCAGCCAAGATCTACAGGGCGAAGAAAAACTGTTTTTT
v_call: TRBV4-2
clone_size: -
j_call: TRBJ1-4
d_call: -

cdr3_aa: CASSVSNSPLHF
cdr3_nt: TGTGCCAGCAGTGTGTCAAATTCACCCCTCCACTTT
v_call: TRBV2
clone_size: once
j_call: TRBJ1-6
d_call: -

cdr3_aa: CASSPRNEQFF
cdr3_nt: TGTGCCAGCAGTCCTCGGAATGAGCAGTTCTTC
v_call: TRBV12-3/TRBV12-4
clone_size: -
j_call: TRBJ2-1
d_call: -

cdr3_aa: CASSLVIGRANTEAFF
cdr3_nt: TGTGCCAGCAGCTTAGTAATCGGCAGGGCTAACACTGAAGCTTTCTTT
v_call: TRBV7-2
clone_size: -
j_call: TRBJ1-1
d_call: -

cdr3_aa: CASTARGTTNSPLHF
cdr3_nt: TGTGCCAGTACCGCGCGGGGTACTACTAATTCACCCCTCCACTTT
v_call: TRBV19
clone_size: -
j_call: TRBJ1-6
d_call: -

cdr3_aa: CASTKQGRTEAFF
cdr3_nt: TGTGCCAGCACCAAACAGGGTCGCACTGAAGCTTTCTTT
v_call: TRBV2
clone_size: -
j_call: TRBJ1-1
d_call: -

cdr3_aa: CASSSGQGVVRELFF
cdr3_nt: TGTGCCAGCAGCTCGGGACAGGGAGTCGTCAGGGAGCTGTTTTTT
v_call: TRBV11-1
clone_size: few
j_call: TRBJ2-2
d_call: TRBD1

cdr3_aa: CASSERDSSYNSPLHF
cdr3_nt: TGTGCCAGCAGTGAAAGGGACAGCTCCTATAATTCACCCCTCCACTTT
v_call: TRBV6-1
clone_size: -
j_call: TRBJ1-6
d_call: TRBD1

cdr3_aa: CASSPRPFTGELFF
cdr3_nt: TGTGCCAGCAGCCCCCGTCCTTTCACCGGGGAGCTGTTTTTT
v_call: TRBV9
clone_size: -
j_call: TRBJ2-2
d_call: -

cdr3_aa: CAISLGPQGTNYGYTF
cdr3_nt: TGTGCCATCAGTTTGGGACCACAGGGAACTAACTATGGCTACACCTTC
v_call: TRBV10-3
clone_size: -
j_call: TRBJ1-2
d_call: -

cdr3_aa: CASSLRTGPIGYGYTF
cdr3_nt: TGTGCCAGCAGCCTTAGGACAGGGCCAATAGGCTATGGCTACACCTTC
v_call: TRBV7-8
clone_size: -
j_call: TRBJ1-2
d_call: TRBD1

cdr3_aa: CASSDRPGFDTGELFF
cdr3_nt: TGTGCCAGCAGCGACCGACCAGGGTTTGACACCGGGGAGCTGTTTTTT
v_call: TRBV9
clone_size: -
j_call: TRBJ2-2
d_call: -

cdr3_aa: CASSLAGTGLEKLFF
cdr3_nt: TGTGCCAGCAGCTTAGCCGGGACAGGGCTCGAAAAACTGTTTTTT
v_call: TRBV7-2
clone_size: -
j_call: TRBJ1-4
d_call: TRBD1

cdr3_aa: CASSLGGRDYGYTF
cdr3_nt: TGTGCCAGCAGCCTCGGGGGGCGCGACTATGGCTACACCTTC
v_call: TRBV5-4
clone_size: -
j_call: TRBJ1-2
d_call: -

cdr3_aa: CASSPYDLQGSDEQYF
cdr3_nt: TGTGCCAGCAGCCCTTACGACCTACAGGGATCCGACGAGCAGTACTTC
v_call: TRBV5-4
clone_size: -
j_call: TRBJ2-7
d_call: -

cdr3_aa: CASSSPTVASRGYTF
cdr3_nt: TGTGCCAGCAGCTCCCCGACAGTCGCGTCCCGGGGCTACACCTTC
v_call: TRBV7-2
clone_size: -
j_call: TRBJ1-2
d_call: -

cdr3_aa: CAAIPPGGSGAFF
cdr3_nt: TGTGCCGCCATACCCCCAGGGGGCAGTGGAGCTTTCTTT
v_call: TRBV6-5
clone_size: -
j_call: TRBJ1-1
d_call: TRBD1

cdr3_aa: CASSTTNSQNYEQYF
cdr3_nt: TGTGCCAGCAGTACCACAAACTCACAGAATTACGAGCAGTACTTC
v_call: TRBV6-5
clone_size: -
j_call: TRBJ2-7
d_call: -

cdr3_aa: CASSLEAGEQFF
cdr3_nt: TGCGCCAGCAGCTTGGAGGCCGGGGAGCAGTTCTTC
v_call: TRBV5-1
clone_size: -
j_call: TRBJ2-1
d_call: -

cdr3_aa: CASSLGAGDDGYTF
cdr3_nt: TGTGCCAGCAGCTTAGGGGCAGGCGACGACGGCTACACCTTC
v_call: TRBV11-2
clone_size: -
j_call: TRBJ1-2
d_call: -

cdr3_aa: CASGEQSSGNTIYF
cdr3_nt: TGTGCTAGTGGGGAACAGAGCTCTGGAAACACCATATATTTT
v_call: TRBV12-5
clone_size: few
j_call: TRBJ1-3
d_call: -

cdr3_aa: CASSRGLGSRNSPLHF
cdr3_nt: TGTGCCAGCAGCCGAGGGCTCGGGAGTAGGAATTCACCCCTCCACTTT
v_call: TRBV3-1/TRBV3-2
clone_size: -
j_call: TRBJ1-6
d_call: -

cdr3_aa: CASSVGSGGATDTQYF
cdr3_nt: TGTGCCAGCAGCGTAGGAAGCGGGGGAGCAACAGATACGCAGTATTTT
v_call: TRBV9
clone_size: -
j_call: TRBJ2-3
d_call: TRBD2

cdr3_aa: CASSSTSGTGIYYTF
cdr3_nt: TGTGCCAGCAGTTCTACCTCCGGGACAGGCATTTACTACACCTTC
v_call: TRBV11-2
clone_size: -
j_call: TRBJ1-2
d_call: TRBD1

cdr3_aa: CASSPGLASSGTGELFF
cdr3_nt: TGTGCCAGCTCACCCGGACTAGCTAGTTCGGGGACCGGGGAGCTGTTTTTT
v_call: TRBV18
clone_size: -
j_call: TRBJ2-2
d_call: TRBD2

cdr3_aa: CASSFGQYNDNQPQHF
cdr3_nt: TGTGCCAGCAGTTTTGGGCAGTACAATGACAATCAGCCCCAGCATTTT
v_call: TRBV28
clone_size: -
j_call: TRBJ1-5
d_call: -

cdr3_aa: CASSLGLSALGNNEQFF
cdr3_nt: TGCGCCAGCAGCTTGGGTCTTAGTGCACTTGGTAACAATGAGCAGTTCTTC
v_call: TRBV5-1
clone_size: -
j_call: TRBJ2-1
d_call: -

cdr3_aa: CASSIPGGYTEAFF
cdr3_nt: TGTGCCAGTAGTATACCCGGGGGATACACTGAAGCTTTCTTT
v_call: TRBV19
clone_size: -
j_call: TRBJ1-1
d_call: -

cdr3_aa: CASSLLSTEAFF
cdr3_nt: TGTGCCAGCAGCTTATTGAGCACTGAAGCTTTCTTT
v_call: TRBV7-9
clone_size: -
j_call: TRBJ1-1
d_call: -

cdr3_aa: CASSVEQGRTDTQYF
cdr3_nt: TGTGCCAGCAGCGTAGAACAGGGCAGAACAGATACGCAGTATTTT
v_call: TRBV9
clone_size: -
j_call: TRBJ2-3
d_call: -

cdr3_aa: CATSDTGTGDNEQFF
cdr3_nt: TGTGCCACCAGTGACACCGGGACAGGCGACAATGAGCAGTTCTTC
v_call: TRBV24-1
clone_size: -
j_call: TRBJ2-1
d_call: TRBD1

cdr3_aa: CAGGTGVAEAFF
cdr3_nt: TGTGCCGGCGGAACGGGGGTCGCTGAAGCTTTCTTT
v_call: TRBV7-2
clone_size: -
j_call: TRBJ1-1
d_call: -

cdr3_aa: CASRDRGGSYNEQFF
cdr3_nt: TGTGCCAGTAGGGACAGGGGGGGTTCCTACAATGAGCAGTTCTTC
v_call: TRBV19
clone_size: -
j_call: TRBJ2-1
d_call: TRBD1

cdr3_aa: CASSYSDRGINTIYF
cdr3_nt: TGTGCCAGCAGTTACTCGGACAGGGGGATAAACACCATATATTTT
v_call: TRBV6-5
clone_size: -
j_call: TRBJ1-3
d_call: TRBD1

cdr3_aa: CASSQGRVLALYNEQFF
cdr3_nt: TGTGCCAGCAGCCAAGGGCGCGTGCTAGCCCTCTACAATGAGCAGTTCTTC
v_call: TRBV14
clone_size: -
j_call: TRBJ2-1
d_call: -

cdr3_aa: CASSPLQQGGGEKLFF
cdr3_nt: TGTGCCAGCTCACCCCTACAACAGGGGGGAGGTGAAAAACTGTTTTTT
v_call: TRBV18
clone_size: -
j_call: TRBJ1-4
d_call: TRBD1

cdr3_aa: CASSARPGQRIYGYTF
cdr3_nt: TGTGCCAGCAGCGCTAGACCGGGACAGCGCATCTATGGCTACACCTTC
v_call: TRBV7-8
clone_size: -
j_call: TRBJ1-2
d_call: TRBD1

cdr3_aa: CASSLESHEQYF
cdr3_nt: TGTGCCAGCAGCTTAGAGAGTCACGAGCAGTACTTC
v_call: TRBV11-2
clone_size: -
j_call: TRBJ2-7
d_call: -

cdr3_aa: CASSSAFSTEAFF
cdr3_nt: TGTGCCAGCAGTTCCGCCTTTAGTACTGAAGCTTTCTTT
v_call: TRBV6-2/TRBV6-3
clone_size: -
j_call: TRBJ1-1
d_call: -

cdr3_aa: CSVERGGAFF
cdr3_nt: TGCAGCGTTGAAAGGGGAGGGGCTTTCTTT
v_call: TRBV29-1
clone_size: -
j_call: TRBJ1-1
d_call: -

cdr3_aa: CASSSGLAGGYEQYF
cdr3_nt: TGCGCCAGCAGCTCGGGACTAGCGGGGGGTTACGAGCAGTACTTC
v_call: TRBV5-1
clone_size: -
j_call: TRBJ2-7
d_call: TRBD2

cdr3_aa: CASSIGQGLLGYTF
cdr3_nt: TGTGCCAGCAGCATTGGACAGGGGCTATTAGGCTACACCTTC
v_call: TRBV11-2
clone_size: -
j_call: TRBJ1-2
d_call: TRBD1

cdr3_aa: CASSPLTGVNTEAFF
cdr3_nt: TGTGCCAGCAGCCCGCTGACAGGTGTGAACACTGAAGCTTTCTTT
v_call: TRBV5-4
clone_size: -
j_call: TRBJ1-1
d_call: -

cdr3_aa: CASSLGVGGGYGYTF
cdr3_nt: TGTGCCAGCAGCTTAGGGGTAGGGGGCGGCTATGGCTACACCTTC
v_call: TRBV7-9
clone_size: few
j_call: TRBJ1-2
d_call: TRBD1

cdr3_aa: CATSSSKTGVQETQYF
cdr3_nt: TGTGCCACCAGCAGTTCGAAGACAGGGGTGCAAGAGACCCAGTACTTC
v_call: TRBV15
clone_size: -
j_call: TRBJ2-5
d_call: TRBD1